This TCR beta chain appears in the sequencing data of a study of blood T cells in healthy people across ages. General study points: Long-lived donors carried more naive CD4+ cells and greater diversity than aged donors. A conclusive naive versus antigen-experienced comparison was prevented by the unsorted PBMCs. Older age went with lower TCR beta diversity per million T cells, in a roughly linear way.

V lost 3 bases and J 4 bases, leaving 12 bases between the germline ends. In germline, CDR1 is KGHSH, CDR2 LQKENI. There are 14 residues in the CDR3. This clonotype was seen a handful of times. Its specificity is unknown. Next came a second PCR, run for about 7 to 12 cycles, which used a sample-barcoded 5' primer along with a J-beta primer mix. All cDNA molecules were each tagged by a template-switch adaptor with 12 random nucleotides. TCRdb called the 5' RACE reads again in MiXCR, with one record for every CDR3 protein. The sample carries around 650,000 distinct CDR3 sequences, 40% to 45% recorded once.

This rearrangement joins TRBV18 to TRBJ2-5; D may be TRBD2 (7 bases). The receptor was derived from an elderly man in good health. The sequencing sample was made of blood. DNA for the CDR3: TGTGCCAGCTCACCTAAGGGAGGGGGAGAGACCCAGTACTTC. It encodes CASSPKGGGETQYF.